This TCR beta chain was sequenced in a study of blood T cell repertoires in COVID-19 (dated by TCRdb to the early 2020s). For the wider study: Samples covering the acute and convalescent phases of COVID-19 were provided by collaborators in the United States, Italy and Spain. Samples were obtained from the ongoing ImmuneRACE study (first 160 participants) and from approximately 1,200 subjects provided by 6 global collaborators. The dataset comprised deeply sampled blood TCRbeta repertoires from subjects exposed to, actively infected with, or recovered from COVID-19. Where available, HLA class I and class II types were taken from metadata supplied by the sample provider and were not determined by assay-based typing. The repertoires were released in a freely available public database intended as a resource for research on the immune response to SARS-CoV-2. The material from the prospective study consisted of cDNA or gDNA derived from T cells, B-cell-depleted T cells, or PBMCs. The sample metadata nearly always contained a de-identified subject ID, COVID-19 status, age in years and sex.

To note about this clone: The antigen this receptor binds is unknown. Per-base qualities were not stored, and no clone one base away is much larger.

TCRbeta CDR3 regions were amplified from genomic DNA using the immunoSEQ Assay, a bias-controlled multiplex PCR. Per the authors' processing: The number of nucleated cells in each sample was estimated from the amplification of reference gene primers within the assay. Sequence reads were collapsed and filtered to measure the absolute abundance of every unique TCRbeta CDR3 rearrangement. For each sample, productive Simpson clonality was calculated as the square root of Simpson's diversity index across productive rearrangements. TCRdb retrieved this table from immuneACCESS and kept in-frame rearrangements only. Not all clones are present; in checked studies, unresolved V genes account for under half, and no reason is known for the remainder. The DNA gave D and trimming, while V, J and clone size come from that table. Across this sample there are 200,000 to 250,000 clones, with roughly 80% seen only once. About 9.4% of the sample is in the top ten clones.

Study-level results and caveats: The amount of clinical and demographic metadata varied by source and participant and was provided uncurated.

From V the trimming removes 4 bases and from J it removes 1 base, while the gene matches leave 4 bases of the junction unaccounted for. According to the germline V gene (reference sequence), CDR1 reads MNHEY and CDR2 reads SMNVEV. From cysteine to phenylalanine, the CDR3 is 15 amino acids long. Of all the DNA, just the CDR3 is kept, 45 bases in frame from base 1. Collaborating institutions collected whole blood in K2EDTA tubes following their own protocols. For TCRbeta analysis, collaborators shipped samples as frozen whole blood, isolated PBMCs, or DNA extracted from either of those sample types. This receptor was identified in a woman at least 80 years old with acute or convalescent COVID-19. The sequenced material came from peripheral blood. The V gene is TRBV27 and the J gene is TRBJ2-7, and TRBD1 aligns with 10 junction nucleotides. CDR3 loop: CASSSPGQGSYEQYF. The nucleotide sequence is TGTGCCAGCAGTTCCCCGGGACAGGGGTCCTACGAGCAGTACTTC.